The source of this T cell receptor (beta chain) is a study of cytomegalovirus exposure and HLA in healthy donors. Overall study context: Genotyping of nearly 400 donors showed that about 83% belonged to the Caucasian-associated ancestry cluster. Study conclusions and caveats: Some TCR beta chains (more than 150 of them) were listed as cytomegalovirus-associated.

The germline V gene has CDR1 SGHRS and CDR2 YFSETQ. This CDR3 spans 17 amino acids. V was pared by 4 bases and J by 7 bases, with 11 bases of the junction left unmatched. Although they were nominally healthy when sampled, donors likely had unrecorded immune exposures. As to this clone: What it binds is unknown.

PCR amplification relied on 60 Vbeta primers (plus 13 Jbeta primers). Data came from immunoSEQ multiplex PCR; TCRdb stores just in-frame clones and leaves some out. The table lists 150,000 to 200,000 clones, 80% of them singletons. The sequenced material came from PBMCs. The V call is TRBV5-1, the J call TRBJ2-1; 13 positions match TRBD2. The clonotype originates from a boy aged 5-17 years in good health and CMV-seronegative. The CDR3 coding sequence is TGCGCCAGCAGCCTGGGGCCGGGACTAGCGGGACTAAATGAGCAGTTCTTC. As protein: CASSLGPGLAGLNEQFF.